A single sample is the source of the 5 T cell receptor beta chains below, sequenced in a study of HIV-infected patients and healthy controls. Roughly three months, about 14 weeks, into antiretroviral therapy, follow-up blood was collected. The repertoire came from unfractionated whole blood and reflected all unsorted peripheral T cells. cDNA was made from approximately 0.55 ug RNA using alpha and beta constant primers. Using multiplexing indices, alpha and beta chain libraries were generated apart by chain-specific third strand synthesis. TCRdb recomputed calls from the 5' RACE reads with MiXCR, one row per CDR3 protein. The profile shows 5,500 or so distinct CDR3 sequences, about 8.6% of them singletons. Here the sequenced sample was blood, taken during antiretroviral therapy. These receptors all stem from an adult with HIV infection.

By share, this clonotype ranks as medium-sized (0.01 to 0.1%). CDR3 residues: CASRKDGGYTF. CDR3 nucleotides: TGTGCCAGCAGGAAAGACGGCGGCTACACCTTC. The chain combines TRBV6-5 with TRBJ1-2; D not resolved. Germline-derived CDR1 and CDR2 are MNHEY and SVGAGI. V was pared by 6 bases and J by 8 bases, with 10 bases between. CDR3 length: 11 residues.

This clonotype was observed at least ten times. The CDR3 DNA sequence: TGTGCCAGCAGCTTGGCGGTTCTTGGGTACAATGAGCAGTTCTTC. Its translation is CASSLAVLGYNEQFF. The V gene is TRBV7-2, the J gene TRBJ2-1; no clear D gene. The germline V gene encodes CDR1 SGHTA and CDR2 FQGNSA. CDR3 length: 15 residues. Deletions cut 3 bases from V and 4 bases from J, with 13 bases between. Complete variable domain (other parts from reference TRBV7-2 and TRBJ2-1): GAGVSQSPSNKVTEKGKDVELRCDPISGHTALYWYRQSLGQGLEFLIYFQGNSAPDKSGLPSDRFSAERTGGSVSTLTIQRTQQEDSAVYLCASSLAVLGYNEQFFGPGTRLTVL.

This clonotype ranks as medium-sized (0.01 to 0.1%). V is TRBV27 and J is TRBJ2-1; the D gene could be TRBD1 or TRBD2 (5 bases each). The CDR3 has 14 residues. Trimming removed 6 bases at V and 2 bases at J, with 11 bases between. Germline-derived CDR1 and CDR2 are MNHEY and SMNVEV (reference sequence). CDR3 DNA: TGTGCCAGCAGCCGGGACGGTGCCTACAATGAGCAGTTCTTC. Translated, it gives CASSRDGAYNEQFF.

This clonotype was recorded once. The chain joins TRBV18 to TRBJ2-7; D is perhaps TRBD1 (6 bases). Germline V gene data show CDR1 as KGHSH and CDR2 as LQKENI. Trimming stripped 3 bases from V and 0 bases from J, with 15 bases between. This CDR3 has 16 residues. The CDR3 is CASSPSGTYSSYEQYF. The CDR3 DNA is TGTGCCAGCTCACCGTCCGGGACATACAGCTCCTACGAGCAGTACTTC.

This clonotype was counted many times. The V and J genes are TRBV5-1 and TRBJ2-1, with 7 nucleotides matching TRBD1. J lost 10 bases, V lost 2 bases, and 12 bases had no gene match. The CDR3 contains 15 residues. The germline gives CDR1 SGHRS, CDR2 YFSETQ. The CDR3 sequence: CASSFSGQAPLEQFF. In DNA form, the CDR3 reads TGCGCCAGCAGCTTTTCAGGACAGGCCCCCCTGGAGCAGTTCTTC.